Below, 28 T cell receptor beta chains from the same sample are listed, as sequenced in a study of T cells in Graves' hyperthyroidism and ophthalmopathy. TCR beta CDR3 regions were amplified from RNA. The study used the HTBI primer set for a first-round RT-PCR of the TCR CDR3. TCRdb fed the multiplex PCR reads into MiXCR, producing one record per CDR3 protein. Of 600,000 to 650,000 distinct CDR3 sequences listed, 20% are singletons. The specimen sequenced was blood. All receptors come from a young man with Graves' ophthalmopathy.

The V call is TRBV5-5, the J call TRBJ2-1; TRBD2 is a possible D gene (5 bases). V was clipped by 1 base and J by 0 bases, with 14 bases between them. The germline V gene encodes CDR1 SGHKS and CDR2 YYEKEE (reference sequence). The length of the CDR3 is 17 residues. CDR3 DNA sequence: TGTGCCAGCAGCTTGACCCCCACACGGGGCTCCTACAATGAGCAGTTCTTC. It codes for CASSLTPTRGSYNEQFF.

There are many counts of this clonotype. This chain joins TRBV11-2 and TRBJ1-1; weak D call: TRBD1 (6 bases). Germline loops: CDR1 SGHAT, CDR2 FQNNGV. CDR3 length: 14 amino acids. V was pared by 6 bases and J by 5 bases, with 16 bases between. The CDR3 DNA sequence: TGTGCCAGCAGGCCGGGACACCCGGGGACTGAAGCTTTCTTT. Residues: CASRPGHPGTEAFF.

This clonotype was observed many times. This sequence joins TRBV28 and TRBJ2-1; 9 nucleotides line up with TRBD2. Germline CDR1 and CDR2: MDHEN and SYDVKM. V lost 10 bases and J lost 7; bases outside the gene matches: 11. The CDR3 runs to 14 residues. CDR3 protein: CATNSGSAANEQFF. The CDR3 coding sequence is TGTGCCACCAATAGCGGGAGTGCGGCGAATGAGCAGTTCTTC.

CDR3 sequence reads: CASSLSLADNEQFF. CDR3 sequence (DNA): TGTGCCAGCAGTTTAAGTCTAGCTGACAATGAGCAGTTCTTC. This rearrangement joins TRBV27 to TRBJ2-1; D perhaps matches TRBD2 (5 bases). Germline V gene data show CDR1 as MNHEY and CDR2 as SMNVEV (reference sequence). Trimming shortened V by 2 bases and J by 5 bases, and 10 bases separated the two germline ends. There are 14 residues in the CDR3.

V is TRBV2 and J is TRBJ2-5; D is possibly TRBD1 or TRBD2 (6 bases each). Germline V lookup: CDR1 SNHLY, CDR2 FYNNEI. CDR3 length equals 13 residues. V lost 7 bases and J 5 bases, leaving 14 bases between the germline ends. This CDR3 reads CASIPGAGETQYF. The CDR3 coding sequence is TGTGCCAGCATCCCGGGGGCCGGGGAGACCCAGTACTTC.

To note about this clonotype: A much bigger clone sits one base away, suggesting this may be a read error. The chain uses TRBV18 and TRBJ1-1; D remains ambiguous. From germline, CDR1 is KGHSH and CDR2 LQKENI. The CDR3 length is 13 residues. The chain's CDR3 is CGSSLRDDTEAFF. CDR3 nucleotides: TGTGGCAGCTCCCTGAGGGATGACACTGAAGCTTTCTTT.

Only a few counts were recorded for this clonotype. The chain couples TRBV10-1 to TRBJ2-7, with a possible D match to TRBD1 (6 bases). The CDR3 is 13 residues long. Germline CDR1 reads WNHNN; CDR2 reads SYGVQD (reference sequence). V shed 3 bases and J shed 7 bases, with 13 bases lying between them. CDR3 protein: CASSETGPGEQYF. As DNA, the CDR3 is TGCGCCAGCAGTGAAACAGGGCCCGGGGAGCAGTACTTC.

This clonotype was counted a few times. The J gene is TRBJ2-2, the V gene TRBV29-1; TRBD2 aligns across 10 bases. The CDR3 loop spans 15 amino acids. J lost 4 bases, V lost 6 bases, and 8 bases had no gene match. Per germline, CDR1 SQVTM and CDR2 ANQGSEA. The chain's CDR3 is CSVETLAGVTGELFF. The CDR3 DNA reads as TGCAGCGTCGAAACCCTAGCGGGAGTCACCGGGGAGCTGTTTTTT.

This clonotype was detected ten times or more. The DNA of the CDR3 is TGTGCCAGCAGCCAACAGGGGTATGGCTACACCTTC. The encoded protein is CASSQQGYGYTF. The rearrangement joins TRBV6-1 to TRBJ1-2, with 7 bases identical to TRBD1. CDR3 length: 12 residues. From germline, CDR1 is MNHNS and CDR2 SASEGT. V shed 6 bases, J shed 5 bases, and the junction held 3 bases outside the gene matches.

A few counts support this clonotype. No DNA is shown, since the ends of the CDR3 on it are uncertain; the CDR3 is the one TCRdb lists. The CDR3 spells CASSSSTSGASYEQYF. This chain uses TRBV27 with TRBJ2-7; TRBD2 was called by the table and not checked on the DNA. The CDR3 has 16 amino acids, counting both end residues. Germline-derived CDR1 and CDR2 are MNHEY and SMNVEV (reference sequence).

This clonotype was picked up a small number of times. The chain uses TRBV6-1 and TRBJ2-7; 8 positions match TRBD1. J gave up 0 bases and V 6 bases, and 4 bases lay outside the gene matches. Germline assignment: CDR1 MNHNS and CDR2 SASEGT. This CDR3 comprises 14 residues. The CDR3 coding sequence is TGTGCCAGCAGACTGGGGACAGGCTCCTACGAGCAGTACTTC. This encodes CASRLGTGSYEQYF.

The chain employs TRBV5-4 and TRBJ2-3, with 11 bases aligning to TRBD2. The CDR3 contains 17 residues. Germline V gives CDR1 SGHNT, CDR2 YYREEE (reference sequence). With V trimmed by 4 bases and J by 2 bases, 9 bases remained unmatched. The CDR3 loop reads CASSPITSGRLTDTQYF. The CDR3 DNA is TGTGCCAGCAGCCCCATTACTAGCGGGAGACTCACAGATACGCAGTATTTT.

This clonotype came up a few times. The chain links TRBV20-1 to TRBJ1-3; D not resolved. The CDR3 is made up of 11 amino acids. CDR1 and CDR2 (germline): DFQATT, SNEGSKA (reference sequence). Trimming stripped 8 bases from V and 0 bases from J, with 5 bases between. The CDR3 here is CSLLSGNTIYF. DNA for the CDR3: TGCAGTCTCCTCTCTGGAAACACCATATATTTT.

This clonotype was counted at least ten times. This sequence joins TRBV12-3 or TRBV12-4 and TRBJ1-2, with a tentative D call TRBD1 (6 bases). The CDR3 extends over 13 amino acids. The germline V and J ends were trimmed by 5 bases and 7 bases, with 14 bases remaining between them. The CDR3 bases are TGTGCCAGCAGTGCAGGGGTTTTGGTTGGCTACACCTTC. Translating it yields CASSAGVLVGYTF.

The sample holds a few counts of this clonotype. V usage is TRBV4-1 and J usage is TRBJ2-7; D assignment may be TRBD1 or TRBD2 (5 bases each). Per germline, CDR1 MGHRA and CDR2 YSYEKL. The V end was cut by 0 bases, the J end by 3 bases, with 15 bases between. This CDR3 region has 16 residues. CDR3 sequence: CASSQEVVGVSYEQYF. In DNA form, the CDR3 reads TGCGCCAGCAGCCAAGAGGTAGTGGGGGTGAGCTACGAGCAGTACTTC.

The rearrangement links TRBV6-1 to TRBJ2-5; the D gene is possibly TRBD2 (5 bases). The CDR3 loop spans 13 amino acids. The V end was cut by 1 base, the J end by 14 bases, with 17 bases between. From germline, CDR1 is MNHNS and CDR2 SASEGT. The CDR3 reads CASSEVLRRAIYF. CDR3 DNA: TGTGCCAGCAGTGAAGTTTTGCGGCGGGCAATTTACTTC.

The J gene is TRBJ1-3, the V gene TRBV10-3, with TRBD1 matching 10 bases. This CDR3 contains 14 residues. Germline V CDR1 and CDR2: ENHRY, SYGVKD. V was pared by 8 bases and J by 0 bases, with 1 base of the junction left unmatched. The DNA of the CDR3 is TGTGCCATCGGGGACAGGGGCTCTGGAAACACCATATATTTT. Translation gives CAIGDRGSGNTIYF.

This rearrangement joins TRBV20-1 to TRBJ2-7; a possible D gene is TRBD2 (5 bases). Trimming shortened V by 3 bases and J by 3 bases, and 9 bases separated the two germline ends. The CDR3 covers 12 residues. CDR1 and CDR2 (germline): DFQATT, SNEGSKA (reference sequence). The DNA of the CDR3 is TGCAGTGCTAGGCCCAGCGGCTACGAGCAGTACTTC. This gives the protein CSARPSGYEQYF.

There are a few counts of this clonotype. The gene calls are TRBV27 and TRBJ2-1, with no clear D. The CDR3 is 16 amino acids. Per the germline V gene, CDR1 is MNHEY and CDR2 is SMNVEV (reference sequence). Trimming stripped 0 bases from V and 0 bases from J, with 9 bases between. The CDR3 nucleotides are TGTGCCAGCAGTTTATCATCGACGCCCTCCTACAATGAGCAGTTCTTC. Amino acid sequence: CASSLSSTPSYNEQFF.

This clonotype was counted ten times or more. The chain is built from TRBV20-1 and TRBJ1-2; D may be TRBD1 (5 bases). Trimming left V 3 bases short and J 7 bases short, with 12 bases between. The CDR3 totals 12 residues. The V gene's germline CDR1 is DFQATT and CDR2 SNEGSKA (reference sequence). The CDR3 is CSARIQDAGYTF. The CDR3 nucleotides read TGCAGTGCTAGGATACAGGACGCTGGCTACACCTTC.

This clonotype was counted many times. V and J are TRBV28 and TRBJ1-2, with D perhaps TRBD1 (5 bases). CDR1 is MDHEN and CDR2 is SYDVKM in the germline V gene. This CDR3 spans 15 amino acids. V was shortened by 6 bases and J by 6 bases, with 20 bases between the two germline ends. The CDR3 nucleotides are TGTGCCAGCAGGGGGGTTGAAGGGCAGTCACATGGCTACACCTTC. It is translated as CASRGVEGQSHGYTF.

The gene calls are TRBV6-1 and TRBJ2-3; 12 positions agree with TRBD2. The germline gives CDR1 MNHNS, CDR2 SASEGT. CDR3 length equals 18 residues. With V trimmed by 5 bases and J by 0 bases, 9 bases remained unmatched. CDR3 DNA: TGTGCCAGCAGTTCAGGACTAGCGGGGTTTACTAGCACAGATACGCAGTATTTT. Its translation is CASSSGLAGFTSTDTQYF.

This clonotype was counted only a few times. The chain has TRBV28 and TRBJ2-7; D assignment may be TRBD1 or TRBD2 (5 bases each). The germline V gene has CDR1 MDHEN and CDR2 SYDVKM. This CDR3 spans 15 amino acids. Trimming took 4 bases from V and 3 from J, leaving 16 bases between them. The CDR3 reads CASSSPGRNNYEQYF. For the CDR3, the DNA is TGTGCCAGCAGTTCCCCGGGACGGAATAACTACGAGCAGTACTTC.

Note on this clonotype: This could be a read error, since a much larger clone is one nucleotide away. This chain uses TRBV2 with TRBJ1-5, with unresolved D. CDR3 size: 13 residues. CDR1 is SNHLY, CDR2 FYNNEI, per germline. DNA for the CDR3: TGTGCCTGCAGTGTTCTGGAGAATCAGCCCCAGCATTTT. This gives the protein CACSVLENQPQHF. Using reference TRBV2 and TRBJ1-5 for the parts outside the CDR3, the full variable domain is EPEVTQTPSHQVTQMGQEVILRCVPISNHLYFYWYRQILGQKVEFLVSFYNNEISEKSEIFDDQFSVERPDGSNFTLKIRSTKLEDSAMYFCACSVLENQPQHFGDGTRLSIL.

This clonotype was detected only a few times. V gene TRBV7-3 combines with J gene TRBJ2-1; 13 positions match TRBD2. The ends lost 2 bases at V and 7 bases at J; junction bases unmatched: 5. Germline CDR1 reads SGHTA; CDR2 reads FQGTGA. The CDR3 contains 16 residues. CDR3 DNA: TGTGCCAGCAGCTTAGTCAGGACTAGCGGGAGTAATGAGCAGTTCTTC. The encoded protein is CASSLVRTSGSNEQFF.

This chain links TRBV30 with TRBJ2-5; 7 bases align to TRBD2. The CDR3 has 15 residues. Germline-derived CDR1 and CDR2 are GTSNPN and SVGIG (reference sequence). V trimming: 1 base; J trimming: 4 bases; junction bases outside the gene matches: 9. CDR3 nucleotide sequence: TGTGCCTGGAGTGGAGGGGCGGGAGCCCGAGAGACCCAGTACTTC. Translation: CAWSGGAGARETQYF.

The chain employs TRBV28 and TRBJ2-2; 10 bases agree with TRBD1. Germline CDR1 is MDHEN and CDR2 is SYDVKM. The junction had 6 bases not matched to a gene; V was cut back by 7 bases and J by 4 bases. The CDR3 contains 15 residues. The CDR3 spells CASTTGGAGTGELFF. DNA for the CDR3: TGTGCCAGCACGACAGGGGGCGCGGGCACCGGGGAGCTGTTTTTT.

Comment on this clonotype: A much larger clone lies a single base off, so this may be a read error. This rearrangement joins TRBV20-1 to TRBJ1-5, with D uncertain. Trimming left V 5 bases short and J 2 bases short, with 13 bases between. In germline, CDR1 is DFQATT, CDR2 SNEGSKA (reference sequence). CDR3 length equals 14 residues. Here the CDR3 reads CSAHPGVGNQPQHF. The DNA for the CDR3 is TGCAGTGCTCATCCCGGGGTCGGCAATCAGCCCCAGCATTTT.